The present entry profiles one T cell receptor beta chain with its context. Time point indicated: patch test 1, 2 weeks after DPC sensitization. Described treatment: therapeutic diphenylcyclopropenone sensitization with weekly scalp DPC. Each patch-test visit's blood sample preceded patch application. This sample is drawn from a study of human T cells and chemical hapten exposure. A single record per CDR3 protein comes from TCRdb applying MiXCR to the RACE reads. The sample has 300,000 to 400,000 distinct CDR3 sequences; around 6.9% are singletons. After removal of 4 bases from V and 3 bases from J, the junction contained 9 bases not matched to a gene. Germline assignment: CDR1 ENHRY and CDR2 SYGVKD. CDR3 size: 15 residues.

The chain couples TRBV10-3 to TRBJ2-7; 7 nucleotides agree with TRBD2. This clonotype was obtained from a woman between 18 and 29 years old with alopecia areata. Some clones in this sample may be carry-over from other donors' samples. This material consisted of whole blood, taken in connection with sensitization to the hapten diphenylcyclopropenone (DPC). The CDR3 bases are TGTGCCATCAGTGGGAACGGGGAGGGTAGCTACGAGCAGTACTTC. This encodes CAISGNGEGSYEQYF.